Each of the 31 T cell receptor beta chains below was sequenced from the same sample in a study of beta chain features in type 1 diabetes. The entirety of the isolated RNA underwent reverse transcription, so expressed TCRB transcripts were sequenced. Assay: immunoSEQ multiplex PCR; the TCRdb copy retains only in-frame clones and omits some. Of approximately 140,000 clones in the sample, about a tenth were seen once. The sequenced material came from central memory CD4+ T cells from blood. The receptor source for this set is a woman between 35 and 50 years old in good health.

This clone was seen more than once but under ten times. The chain carries TRBV6-1 and TRBJ1-1; tentatively, D is TRBD1 (5 bases). CDR3 length: 15 amino acids. Trimming cost V 5 bases and J 4 bases, with 17 bases left between them. CDR1 is MNHNS, CDR2 SASEGT, per germline. The CDR3 nucleotides are TGTGCCAGCAGTCGAGGATTATTGGGGCTCACTGAAGCTTTCTTT. Its protein is CASSRGLLGLTEAFF.

The rearrangement uses TRBV6-5 and TRBJ2-7; 10 bases are shared with TRBD2. CDR3 length: 16 amino acids. V gave up 4 bases and J gave up 2 bases; unmatched junction bases: 8. Germline lookup yields CDR1 MNHEY and CDR2 SVGAGI. CDR3 amino acids: CASSSVAGGYTYEQYF. CDR3 in DNA: TGTGCCAGCAGTTCCGTAGCGGGGGGTTACACCTACGAGCAGTACTTC.

The chain has TRBV9 and TRBJ2-5; 10 nucleotides match TRBD2. The CDR3 sequence is 14 residues long. The trim removed 3 bases at V and 5 bases at J, leaving 4 bases unmatched. Per the germline V gene, CDR1 is SGDLS and CDR2 is YYNGEE. The CDR3 coding sequence is TGTGCCAGCAGCGGCCCGACTAGCGGGGAGACCCAGTACTTC. Its protein is CASSGPTSGETQYF.

This clone came up a few times. The V call is TRBV7-2, the J call TRBJ2-1; TRBD1 agrees at 9 bases. J was trimmed by 1 base and V by 6 bases; bases with no gene match: 7. This CDR3 comprises 16 residues. The germline V gene encodes CDR1 SGHTA and CDR2 FQGNSA. CDR3 sequence (DNA): TGTGCCAGCAGGTACAGGGGGCTAAGGTCCTACAATGAGCAGTTCTTC. Translating gives CASRYRGLRSYNEQFF. Drawing the rest from reference TRBV7-2 and TRBJ2-1, the complete variable domain is GAGVSQSPSNKVTEKGKDVELRCDPISGHTALYWYRQSLGQGLEFLIYFQGNSAPDKSGLPSDRFSAERTGGSVSTLTIQRTQQEDSAVYLCASRYRGLRSYNEQFFGPGTRLTVL.

This chain links TRBV6-6 with TRBJ2-3; TRBD1 matches at 8 bases. This CDR3 comprises 15 residues. The junction had 8 bases not matched to a gene; V was cut back by 6 bases and J by 3 bases. From germline, CDR1 is MNHNY and CDR2 SVGAGI (reference sequence). CDR3 protein: CASRIQGVLTDTQYF. CDR3 in DNA: TGTGCCAGCAGGATACAGGGGGTTTTAACAGATACGCAGTATTTT.

This rearrangement joins TRBV29-1 to TRBJ1-2; 9 positions match TRBD1. The CDR3 spans 12 residues. CDR1 is SQVTM, CDR2 ANQGSEA, per germline. With V trimmed by 7 bases and J by 7 bases, 7 bases remained unmatched. CDR3 residues: CSGQDRGTGYTF. CDR3 coding DNA: TGCAGCGGCCAGGACAGGGGAACTGGCTACACCTTC. The full variable domain, with the rest looked up from reference TRBV29-1 and TRBJ1-2, is SAVISQKPSRDICQRGTSLTIQCQVDSQVTMMFWYRQQPGQSLTLIATANQGSEATYESGFVIDKFPISRPNLTFSTLTVSNMSPEDSSIYLCSGQDRGTGYTFGSGTRLTVV.

This clone was detected only a few times. The chain employs TRBV11-2 and TRBJ2-5; 8 nucleotides agree with TRBD2. This CDR3 is 16 amino acids long. CDR1 is SGHAT, CDR2 FQNNGV, per germline. Germline trimming cut 1 base from V and 4 bases from J; bases unmatched to any gene: 8. The chain's CDR3 is CASSLVPLAGGETQYF. CDR3 nucleotides: TGTGCCAGCAGCTTAGTACCGCTAGCGGGTGGAGAGACCCAGTACTTC.

The chain carries TRBV29-1 and TRBJ2-1, with 9 bases fitting TRBD1. Germline V lookup: CDR1 SQVTM, CDR2 ANQGSEA. The CDR3 totals 13 residues. Trimming cost V 6 bases and J 8 bases; bases outside gene matches: 8. The chain's CDR3 is CSVSGQGRDEQFF. The DNA of the CDR3 is TGCAGCGTCTCGGGACAGGGTCGGGATGAGCAGTTCTTC.

Ten or more counts support this clone. The V and J genes are TRBV4-1 and TRBJ1-2; D unresolved. The CDR3 loop spans 15 amino acids. Trimming shortened V by 0 bases and J by 4 bases, and 12 bases separated the two germline ends. The germline V gene encodes CDR1 MGHRA and CDR2 YSYEKL. For the CDR3, the DNA is TGCGCCAGCAGCCAAGATTTGGGGAGTGGCTATGGCTACACCTTC. Amino acid sequence: CASSQDLGSGYGYTF.

This clone was counted between two and nine times. This chain joins TRBV14 and TRBJ2-7, with no clear D. The CDR3 extends over 13 amino acids. Germline assignment: CDR1 SGHDN and CDR2 FVKESK. Trimming left V 1 base short and J 6 bases short, with 10 bases between. DNA for the CDR3: TGTGCCAGCAGCCAAGTTCTCGTCGGCGAGCAGTACTTC. It yields the protein CASSQVLVGEQYF.

This clone was detected a few times. This rearrangement joins TRBV15 to TRBJ2-1; 12 positions match TRBD2. Germline V gene lookup returns CDR1 LNHNV and CDR2 YYDKDF (reference sequence). This CDR3 region has 15 residues. The V gene end was trimmed by 5 bases and the J gene end by 4 bases; junction bases not matched to a gene: 3. The CDR3 protein is CATSRTSGTYNEQFF. In nucleotides, the CDR3 is TGTGCCACCAGCCGGACTAGCGGGACTTACAATGAGCAGTTCTTC.

J is TRBJ2-7 and V is TRBV6-1; the match to TRBD1 covers 9 bases. The V gene end was trimmed by 4 bases and the J gene end by 2 bases; junction bases not matched to a gene: 6. CDR1 and CDR2 (germline): MNHNS, SASEGT. The CDR3 runs to 15 residues. The CDR3 nucleotides are TGTGCCAGCAGTGGAGGACAGGGGAATCCCTACGAGCAGTACTTC. This gives the protein CASSGGQGNPYEQYF.

The rearrangement joins TRBV27 to TRBJ1-6; 8 bases align to TRBD1. The V and J ends lost 6 bases and 8 bases, in that order; junction bases with no gene match: 6. Germline CDR1 is MNHEY and CDR2 is SMNVEV (reference sequence). The CDR3 runs to 14 residues. CDR3 bases: TGTGCCAGCAGCCGGACAGGGCGAGATTCACCCCTCCACTTT. Amino acid sequence: CASSRTGRDSPLHF.

CDR3 amino acids: CASRQETVTGELFF. The CDR3 DNA reads as TGTGCCAGCAGACAGGAGACAGTCACCGGGGAGCTGTTTTTT. V gene TRBV6-6 combines with J gene TRBJ2-2, with a weak D call TRBD1 (5 bases). The CDR3 contains 14 residues. V lost 6 bases to trimming and J lost 4 bases, with 12 bases between them. CDR1 is MNHNY and CDR2 is SVGAGI in the germline V gene (reference sequence).

This clone was found many times. Other DNA sequences from this sample encode an identical CDR3 as well. The gene calls are TRBV5-1 and TRBJ1-5; 11 nucleotides match TRBD1. CDR1 and CDR2 from the germline V gene are SGHRS and YFSETQ. The length of the CDR3 is 15 residues. J lost 3 bases, V lost 4 bases, and 3 bases had no gene match. This chain's CDR3 is CASSLGQGDNQPQHF. CDR3 DNA: TGCGCCAGCAGCCTGGGACAGGGGGACAATCAGCCCCAGCATTTT.

The table lists this clone with a few counts. The genes are TRBV25-1 and TRBJ1-2; 8 bases are a match to TRBD1. Trimming at V came to 2 bases and at J to 13 bases, leaving 9 bases not matched to a gene. Germline V gives CDR1 MGHDK, CDR2 SYGVNS. CDR3 length: 13 residues. CDR3 amino acids: CASSEGAGGASTF. The DNA for the CDR3 is TGTGCCAGCAGTGAAGGAGCAGGGGGCGCGAGCACCTTC.

For this clone: The same CDR3 is also encoded by other DNA sequences in this sample. The J gene is TRBJ2-7, the V gene TRBV19, with 9 positions matching TRBD1. The germline CDR1 and CDR2 sequences are LNHDA and SQIVND (reference sequence). This CDR3 spans 13 amino acids. Trimming took 5 bases from V and 3 from J; bases not matched to a gene: 2. CDR3 amino acids: CASSRDRVYEQYF. CDR3 nucleotide sequence: TGTGCCAGTAGTCGGGACAGGGTCTACGAGCAGTACTTC. Full variable domain (outside the CDR3, taken from reference TRBV19 and TRBJ2-7): DGGITQSPKYLFRKEGQNVTLSCEQNLNHDAMYWYRQDPGQGLRLIYYSQIVNDFQKGDIAEGYSVSREKKESFPLTVTSAQKNPTAFYLCASSRDRVYEQYFGPGTRLTVT.

The chain links TRBV6-6 to TRBJ1-2; a possible D gene is TRBD1 (6 bases). This CDR3 comprises 13 residues. The V gene lost 6 bases and the J gene lost 8 bases, with 16 bases spanning the gap. CDR1 and CDR2 (germline): MNHNY, SVGAGI (reference sequence). The chain's CDR3 is CASSPRTDKGYTF. In nucleotides, the CDR3 is TGTGCCAGCAGCCCCCGGACAGATAAGGGCTACACCTTC.

This rearrangement joins TRBV19 to TRBJ2-1; 8 bases are shared with TRBD1. Losses at the gene ends were 1 base for V and 3 bases for J; bases not matched to a gene: 5. Germline CDR1 and CDR2: LNHDA and SQIVND (reference sequence). CDR3 length: 16 residues. CDR3 loop: CASSIGGGQVYNEQFF. The CDR3 DNA sequence: TGTGCCAGTAGTATAGGAGGGGGACAGGTCTACAATGAGCAGTTCTTC.

This chain connects TRBV7-8 to TRBJ2-7; tentatively, D is TRBD2 (6 bases). The CDR3 spans 13 residues. Germline V lookup: CDR1 SGHVS, CDR2 FQNEAQ. Deletions cut 9 bases from V and 5 bases from J, with 17 bases between. As DNA, the CDR3 is TGTGCCAGTGTCGTAGCTGGAGGGGACGAGCAGTACTTC. Amino acid sequence: CASVVAGGDEQYF.

The gene calls are TRBV6-6 and TRBJ1-5; tentatively, D is TRBD1 (6 bases). The CDR3 contains 15 residues. The V end was cut by 10 bases, the J end by 1 base, with 17 bases between. From germline, CDR1 is MNHNY and CDR2 SVGAGI (reference sequence). The CDR3 loop is CATTGTSGSNQPQHF. CDR3 nucleotide sequence: TGTGCCACGACCGGGACAAGTGGAAGCAATCAGCCCCAGCATTTT.

The chain links TRBV29-1 to TRBJ1-1; 8 bases are a match to TRBD1. The CDR3 runs to 12 residues. The J segment lost 2 bases and the V segment lost 4 bases, leaving 0 bases of the junction unmatched. Germline-derived CDR1 and CDR2 are SQVTM and ANQGSEA. CDR3 bases: TGCAGCGTTGCAGGGGGCAACACTGAAGCTTTCTTT. It translates to CSVAGGNTEAFF.

J is TRBJ2-5 and V is TRBV1; the listed D gene, TRBD2, was not tested against the DNA. TRBV1 is an annotated pseudogene. CDR3 length equals 19 residues. CDR3 nucleotide sequence: TGCACCAGCTCCCCCAGGGCCCGACGACTAGCGGGGGGGCGGGAGACCCAGTACTTC. It codes for CTSSPRARRLAGGRETQYF.

This chain links TRBV27 with TRBJ2-7, with a weak D call TRBD2 (6 bases). CDR3 length: 11 residues. Trimming stripped 5 bases from V and 6 bases from J, with 8 bases between. Germline CDR1 reads MNHEY; CDR2 reads SMNVEV (reference sequence). CDR3 nucleotides: TGTGCCAGCAGTGTGCGGGGCGAGCAGTACTTC. This encodes CASSVRGEQYF.

This clone has a count of ten or more. The chain employs TRBV4-3 and TRBJ2-2; maybe TRBD1 (6 bases). This CDR3 spans 15 amino acids. The ends were cut back, 0 bases at V and 3 bases at J, with 8 bases in the middle. Germline CDR1 LGHNA, CDR2 YSLEER. The CDR3, as DNA: TGCGCCAGCAGCCAAGAAGGGGGATACACCGGGGAGCTGTTTTTT. Translated, it gives CASSQEGGYTGELFF.

In this sample, this clone turned up many times. J is TRBJ1-5 and V is TRBV15; 7 bases are shared with TRBD1. CDR1 and CDR2 (germline): LNHNV, YYDKDF (reference sequence). V was pared by 7 bases and J by 3 bases, with 9 bases of the junction left unmatched. The CDR3 sequence is 15 residues long. The CDR3 DNA reads TGTGCCACCACGGGAGGGGGACAGTTCAATCAGCCCCAGCATTTT. It yields the protein CATTGGGQFNQPQHF.

This clone has just a few counts. The J gene is TRBJ2-1, the V gene TRBV2; 9 bases agree with TRBD2. Germline V lookup: CDR1 SNHLY, CDR2 FYNNEI. The V gene end was trimmed by 4 bases and the J gene end by 4 bases; junction bases not matched to a gene: 8. This CDR3 comprises 16 residues. In DNA, the CDR3 is TGTGCCAGCAGTGGCCGTAGCGGGGGAGGATACAATGAGCAGTTCTTC. The encoded protein is CASSGRSGGGYNEQFF.

DNA for the CDR3: TGTGCCAGCAGCGTAGATTACAGGAGTCCGGGACTAGTCGATTTTGGGGAGCTGTTTTTT. Residues: CASSVDYRSPGLVDFGELFF. The rearrangement links TRBV9 to TRBJ2-2; 8 bases map to TRBD2. V shed 0 bases and J 8 bases; nucleotides not matched to a gene: 21. The CDR3 consists of 20 residues. Germline V gene data show CDR1 as SGDLS and CDR2 as YYNGEE.

V usage is TRBV5-6 and J usage is TRBJ1-5, with TRBD1 matching 7 bases. The CDR3 length is 16 residues. The V gene end was trimmed by 2 bases and the J gene end by 2 bases; junction bases not matched to a gene: 7. The germline CDR1 and CDR2 sequences are SGHDT and YYEEEE. The CDR3, as DNA: TGTGCCAGCAGCTTCACCGGGACAGAGGGCAATCAGCCCCAGCATTTT. Its translation: CASSFTGTEGNQPQHF.

The V gene is TRBV5-5, the J gene TRBJ2-1, with 10 nucleotides matching TRBD1. J lost 6 bases, V lost 3 bases, and 6 bases had no gene match. The CDR3 spans 15 residues. Germline loops: CDR1 SGHKS, CDR2 YYEKEE (reference sequence). CDR3 in DNA: TGTGCCAGCAGCTATGGCTGGACAGGGGGCAATGAGCAGTTCTTC. Translated: CASSYGWTGGNEQFF.

This clone showed up many times. The J gene is TRBJ2-3, the V gene TRBV19, with a weak D call TRBD1 (6 bases). Trimming took off 6 bases at V and 0 bases at J, with 7 bases between the two ends. The CDR3 sequence is 13 residues long. Germline CDR1 LNHDA, CDR2 SQIVND (reference sequence). The CDR3 is CASRGASTDTQYF. Here the CDR3 DNA reads TGTGCCAGTAGGGGGGCTAGCACAGATACGCAGTATTTT.